This T cell receptor (beta chain) appears in the sequencing data of a study of blood T cells in healthy people across ages. On the study more broadly: Using template switching, researchers captured about one barcoded beta molecule for each two T cells. Study findings and constraints: The study found more naive CD4+ cells and higher diversity in long-lived than aged donors. Observed TCR beta diversity showed a strong correlation with the percentage of naive T cells as measured by flow cytometry. TCR beta diversity per million T cells fell roughly linearly with age.

It was with a sample-barcoded 5' primer and a J-beta primer mix that a second PCR of roughly 7 to 12 cycles was run. TCRdb re-analysed the 5' RACE reads in MiXCR, keeping a single row per CDR3 protein. The repertoire consists of roughly 900,000 distinct CDR3 sequences, with roughly 26% occurring once and the leading ten covering 17%. This clonotype was recorded many times. Its cognate antigen is unknown. Deletions cut 7 bases from V and 5 bases from J, with 12 bases between. This CDR3 is 12 amino acids long. CDR1 is SEHNR and CDR2 is FQNEAQ in the germline V gene (reference sequence). J is TRBJ2-7 and V is TRBV7-9; D ambiguous. Specimen: blood. The receptor was isolated from an elderly woman in good health. CDR3 in amino acids: CASNSRTHEQYF. The CDR3 nucleotides are TGTGCCAGCAATTCTAGGACGCACGAGCAGTACTTC. Looking up the rest from reference TRBV7-9 and TRBJ2-7 gives the full variable domain: DTGVSQNPRHKITKRGQNVTFRCDPISEHNRLYWYRQTLGQGPEFLTYFQNEAQLEKSRLLSDRFSAERPKGSFSTLEIQRTEQGDSAMYLCASNSRTHEQYFGPGTRLTVT.